These 4 T cell receptor beta chains were all obtained from the same sample, sequenced in a study of blood T cell repertoires in COVID-19. Generated by immunoSEQ multiplex PCR, the TCRdb table keeps only in-frame clones and is missing some. The sample lists fewer than 200,000 clones, around 85% seen once, with around 8.6% in the top ten. The sequenced sample was peripheral blood. The source is a man aged 50 or older with active or convalescent COVID-19.

This rearrangement joins TRBV14 to TRBJ1-6, with D possibly matching TRBD1 (5 bases). Trimming removed 0 bases from V and 9 bases from J, with 12 bases in between. This CDR3 is built from 15 residues. Germline V gene sequence: CDR1 SGHDN, CDR2 FVKESK. The CDR3: CASSQDYGGISPLHF. The CDR3 region has the DNA TGTGCCAGCAGCCAAGATTACGGGGGTATTTCACCCCTCCACTTT.

This clone occurred many times. The chain links TRBV11-3 to TRBJ2-1; 10 bases agree with TRBD2. Germline-derived CDR1 and CDR2 are SGHNT and YENEEA. V lost 1 base to trimming and J lost 3 bases; unmatched junction nucleotides: 0. This CDR3 has 15 amino acids. The CDR3 DNA follows: TGTGCCAGCAGCTTAGGGACTAGCGGCTACAATGAGCAGTTCTTC. Its translation is CASSLGTSGYNEQFF.

V is TRBV20-1 and J is TRBJ1-2; D is possibly TRBD1 (6 bases). Germline V lookup: CDR1 DFQATT, CDR2 SNEGSKA (reference sequence). The CDR3 has 14 residues. V was pared by 3 bases and J by 1 base, with 12 bases between. The CDR3 bases are TGCAGTGCTAGTGGGGGGCGTGTTAACTATGGCTACACCTTC. Its protein product is CSASGGRVNYGYTF.

V and J are TRBV15 and TRBJ1-2; TRBD1 aligns across 7 bases. Germline V gene sequence: CDR1 LNHNV, CDR2 YYDKDF (reference sequence). This CDR3 contains 16 residues. J was trimmed by 4 bases and V by 0 bases; bases with no gene match: 8. CDR3 sequence reads: CATSRDIGQVGYGYTF. The CDR3 DNA reads as TGTGCCACCAGCAGAGACATTGGACAGGTCGGCTATGGCTACACCTTC.